The text below deals with one T cell receptor (beta chain). This sample stems from a study of blood T cell repertoires in COVID-19. Study information: The origin of the acute and convalescent COVID-19 samples was the United States, Italy and Spain. T cells, B-cell-depleted T cells, or PBMCs supplied cDNA or gDNA.

The CDR3 sequence is 14 residues long. CDR1 and CDR2 (germline): SGHRS, YFSETQ. Trimming pared 2 bases from V and 2 bases from J, leaving 10 bases between. In the source study's methods: Amplification of reference gene primers was used by the study to estimate nucleated cell counts. Produced via immunoSEQ multiplex PCR; TCRdb's table is partial and in-frame only. V and J calls and clone size are given by that table; D and trimming were obtained from the DNA. Of 80,000 to 95,000 clones listed, roughly 89% were seen once; the top ten hold 3% to 4%. This sequence originates from a woman in her 70s with acute or convalescent COVID-19. J is TRBJ1-2 and V is TRBV5-1; D unclear. The source material was peripheral blood. The CDR3 DNA is TGCGCCAGCAGCTTTAATCCAGGCAACTATGGCTACACCTTC. Protein sequence: CASSFNPGNYGYTF.